This is a list of T cell receptor beta chains from one sample in a study of CD8+CD57+ T cells in acquired aplastic anemia. TCRdb independently ran MiXCR on the reads; one entry per CDR3 protein. The sample holds about 190,000 distinct CDR3 sequences, roughly half seen once. The specimen was sorted CD4+, CD8+, or CD8+CD57+ T cells (not recorded which) from PBMCs. The receptors come from a human donor in good health, serving as a control. CDR3s include the opening cysteine and the closing phenylalanine or tryptophan. Fields, in order: D gene, V gene, CDR3 protein. D genes are given only for firm matches.

d_call: TRBD1
v_call: TRBV15
cdr3_aa: CATSRGDRADTEAFF

d_call: TRBD1
v_call: TRBV2
cdr3_aa: CASSGDRSGTDTQYF

d_call: .
v_call: TRBV29-1
cdr3_aa: CSVADGVLGNQPQHLNTEAFF

d_call: TRBD2
v_call: TRBV7-2
cdr3_aa: CASSGGSGGVRYEQYF

d_call: .
v_call: TRBV3-1
cdr3_aa: CASSQGPGNPYGYTF

d_call: .
v_call: TRBV7-2
cdr3_aa: CASSLASVQGDTQYF

d_call: .
v_call: TRBV20-1
cdr3_aa: CSATEGGETQYF

d_call: TRBD1
v_call: TRBV7-2
cdr3_aa: CASSPQGVMNQPQHF

d_call: .
v_call: TRBV28
cdr3_aa: CASSLNGVQYF

d_call: .
v_call: TRBV24-1
cdr3_aa: CATSEPGTWGNEQFF

d_call: TRBD1
v_call: TRBV4-2
cdr3_aa: CASSQDAGGTAANYGYTF

d_call: TRBD1
v_call: TRBV18
cdr3_aa: CASSLPGTARSYEQYF

d_call: TRBD1
v_call: TRBV9
cdr3_aa: CASSYPPGQGGEQYF

d_call: .
v_call: TRBV15
cdr3_aa: CATSRGGDSVAYEQYF

d_call: .
v_call: TRBV15
cdr3_aa: CATSREQVLKGYGYTF

d_call: TRBD2
v_call: TRBV20-1
cdr3_aa: CSARVEGLALSEQYF

d_call: .
v_call: TRBV6-5
cdr3_aa: CASSYVDTEAFF

d_call: .
v_call: TRBV7-8
cdr3_aa: CASSLVGGRKSSYNSPLHF

d_call: .
v_call: TRBV6-5
cdr3_aa: CASSYAGGNYGYTF

d_call: .
v_call: TRBV2
cdr3_aa: CASTRSWGYTF

d_call: .
v_call: TRBV5-1
cdr3_aa: CASSSWGGGYEQYF

d_call: .
v_call: TRBV14
cdr3_aa: CASSQPSMYQETQYF

d_call: .
v_call: TRBV11-2
cdr3_aa: CASSTSSGGNEQFF

d_call: TRBD1
v_call: TRBV7-9
cdr3_aa: CASGTRGTVNYGYTF

d_call: .
v_call: TRBV7-2
cdr3_aa: CASSFSGGAYNEPQHF

d_call: TRBD1
v_call: TRBV2
cdr3_aa: CASSGSTGGEQYF

d_call: .
v_call: TRBV19
cdr3_aa: CASSSQSDQPQHF